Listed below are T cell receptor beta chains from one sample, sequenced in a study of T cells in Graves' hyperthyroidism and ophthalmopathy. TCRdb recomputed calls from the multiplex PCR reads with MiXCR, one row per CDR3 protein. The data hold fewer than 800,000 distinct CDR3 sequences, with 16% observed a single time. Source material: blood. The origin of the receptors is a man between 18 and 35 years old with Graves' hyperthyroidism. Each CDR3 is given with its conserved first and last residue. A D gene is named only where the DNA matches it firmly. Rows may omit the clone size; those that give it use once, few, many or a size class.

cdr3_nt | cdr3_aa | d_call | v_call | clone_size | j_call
TGCAGTGCTAGAGGGGGGCAGGTCTCCTACGAGCAGTACTTC | CSARGGQVSYEQYF | . | TRBV20-1 | many | TRBJ2-7
TGTGCCAGCAGCTATACTAGCGGGTTTAGCTCCTACGAGCAGTACTTC | CASSYTSGFSSYEQYF | TRBD2 | TRBV7-9 | few | TRBJ2-7
TGTGCCAGCAGCTTCAGACAGGCCTCCTACGATGAGCAGTTCTTC | CASSFRQASYDEQFF | . | TRBV11-3 | few | TRBJ2-1
TGTGCCAGCAGTTTATCTCTGGGGTTAGGAGAGACCCAGTACTTC | CASSLSLGLGETQYF | . | TRBV27 | . | TRBJ2-5
TGTGCCAGTAGTATTTCAGGGCGGGGAATGCAGACCCAGTACTTC | CASSISGRGMQTQYF | . | TRBV19 | . | TRBJ2-5
TGTGCCAGCAGTTTGCTGCCTACCTATGGCTACACCTTC | CASSLLPTYGYTF | . | TRBV12-3/TRBV12-4 | many | TRBJ1-2
TGTGCCATCAGTACGACCCAAGAGACCCAGTACTTC | CAISTTQETQYF | . | TRBV10-3 | . | TRBJ2-5
TGTGCCAGCAGTTCCCCTAGCGGGAGAGTCAATTTCCTAGCCAAAAACATTCAGTACTTC | CASSSPSGRVNFLAKNIQYF | TRBD2 | TRBV12-3/TRBV12-4 | . | TRBJ2-4
TGCGCCAGCAGCCAAGAAGGGACAGGGCCGAACACCATATATTTT | CASSQEGTGPNTIYF | TRBD1 | TRBV4-3 | . | TRBJ1-3
TGTGCTAGTGGTTTAGCGTCCTACAATGAGCAGTTCTTC | CASGLASYNEQFF | . | TRBV12-5 | few | TRBJ2-1
TGTGCCAGCAGCTTAGAGCGGGAAGAGACCCAGTACTTC | CASSLEREETQYF | . | TRBV7-2 | many | TRBJ2-5
TGCAGTGCTAAGGGCTTTTTCGGGGGCCGATCCTACAATGAGCAGTTCTTC | CSAKGFFGGRSYNEQFF | . | TRBV20-1 | few | TRBJ2-1
TGTGCCAGCAGCTTCGGGGGACGTATGGGATTCTCCTACGAGCAGTACTTC | CASSFGGRMGFSYEQYF | . | TRBV11-1 | many | TRBJ2-7
TGCGCCAGCAGCTTGGCACGGGTCTGGGGGCTAAGAGAGACCCAGTACTTC | CASSLARVWGLRETQYF | . | TRBV5-1 | . | TRBJ2-5
TGTGCCAGCCTCGCCGGGGGGGAAACTGAAGCTTTCTTT | CASLAGGETEAFF | . | TRBV5-6 | . | TRBJ1-1
TGTGCCAGCAGTGAATATAGGATCGGTGTAGCGGGAATATACAATGAGCAGTTCTTC | CASSEYRIGVAGIYNEQFF | TRBD2 | TRBV25-1 | many | TRBJ2-1
TGTGCCAGTAGTCTCCATGGGGAGTACACCGGGGAGCTGTTTTTT | CASSLHGEYTGELFF | . | TRBV19 | few | TRBJ2-2
TGCAGTGCTAGAAAGCTAGCGGCCTCCTACAATGAGCAGTTCTTC | CSARKLAASYNEQFF | TRBD2 | TRBV20-1 | . | TRBJ2-1
TGTGCCAGCAGCCAGACATGGCAGGGACTTCGGGGTGAGCAGTTCTTC | CASSQTWQGLRGEQFF | . | TRBV3-1 | few | TRBJ2-1
TGTGCCAGCAGCCAAGGACTAGCGGGAGGGGTCCCAGATATGCAGTATTTT | CASSQGLAGGVPDMQYF | TRBD2 | TRBV3-1 | few | TRBJ2-3
TGTGCCAGCAGCGTAGGCGGCTTGACCACCGGGGAGCTGTTTTTT | CASSVGGLTTGELFF | . | TRBV9 | . | TRBJ2-2
TGCAGTGCTAGAGCCCAGGGCAATCAGCCCCAGCATTTT | CSARAQGNQPQHF | . | TRBV20-1 | few | TRBJ1-5
TGCGCCAGCAGCCTCACGTCGGAAGGCTACACCTTC | CASSLTSEGYTF | . | TRBV5-1 | . | TRBJ1-2
TGCAGTGCTGGATCGCAGGCCCAGTACTTC | CSAGSQAQYF | . | TRBV20-1 | many | TRBJ2-5
TGTGCCAGCAGTTTTGTCATGAACTACGAGCAGTACTTC | CASSFVMNYEQYF | . | TRBV12-3/TRBV12-4 | many | TRBJ2-7
TGTGCCAGCAGCTTAGGTGGAGGCCTAGCGGAGCTTTCCTACGAGCAGTACTTC | CASSLGGGLAELSYEQYF | TRBD2 | TRBV7-9 | many | TRBJ2-7
TGTGCCAGCAGTCTTATGTATTCGAACACCGGGGAGCTGTTTTTT | CASSLMYSNTGELFF | . | TRBV19 | . | TRBJ2-2
TGTGCCAGCAGCGACCCACAGGGGGCAGATACGCAGTATTTT | CASSDPQGADTQYF | TRBD1 | TRBV7-8 | few | TRBJ2-3
TGTGCCAGCAGCCCACAGGGTCGGGACACAGATACGCAGTATTTT | CASSPQGRDTDTQYF | . | TRBV7-9 | many | TRBJ2-3
TGTGCCAGCAGCCGGAACGGACGGGAGATTAACTATGGCTACACCTTC | CASSRNGREINYGYTF | . | TRBV3-1 | many | TRBJ1-2
TGTGCCACCAGCAAACCCGGGACTACCTACGAGCAGTACTTC | CATSKPGTTYEQYF | TRBD2 | TRBV15 | once | TRBJ2-7
TGTGCCAGCAGTTTATCGACTAGCGGAAAATACGAGCAGTACTTC | CASSLSTSGKYEQYF | TRBD2 | TRBV27 | many | TRBJ2-7
TGCGCCAGCAGCCAGGCTATGGGCGGGACAGGGGATTACAATGAGCAGTTCTTC | CASSQAMGGTGDYNEQFF | TRBD1 | TRBV4-3 | . | TRBJ2-1
TGTGCCAGCAGTCCCCCTTATACAGGGATGACTAGCACAGATACGCAGTATTTT | CASSPPYTGMTSTDTQYF | . | TRBV6-1 | many | TRBJ2-3
TGTGCCAGCAGCCAAGAGACCCGGGAGTACAATGAGCAGTTCTTC | CASSQETREYNEQFF | . | TRBV3-1 | . | TRBJ2-1
TGTGCCAGCAGGCGGGACCTCTCCCTCTTGAACACTGAAGCTTTCTTT | CASRRDLSLLNTEAFF | . | TRBV7-9 | . | TRBJ1-1
TGCAGTGCTAGGCTGGGTGGAATAGATACGCAGTATTTT | CSARLGGIDTQYF | . | TRBV20-1 | . | TRBJ2-3
TGTGCCAGCAGCTTAGGTCCCTTGTTGGAGGGCCCTAGCGGGGAGCTGTTTTTT | CASSLGPLLEGPSGELFF | . | TRBV11-3 | few | TRBJ2-2
TGTGCCAGCCTTCCAGGGGGGGGCTGGAATTCACCCCTCCACTTT | CASLPGGGWNSPLHF | TRBD1 | TRBV19 | . | TRBJ1-6
TGTGCCAGTAGACGGCAGGGAACGCCCGTCGATACGCAGTATTTT | CASRRQGTPVDTQYF | . | TRBV19 | . | TRBJ2-3
TGTGCCAGCAGTGAGGGACATTATCGGGAGCAGTACTTC | CASSEGHYREQYF | . | TRBV2 | many | TRBJ2-7
TGCAGCGTTGAGGGGGGCCCAGGGGCTGAAGCTTTCTTT | CSVEGGPGAEAFF | . | TRBV29-1 | . | TRBJ1-1
TGTGCTAGTGGAACCGGGACTAGCGGGTCTGGCACAGATACGCAGTATTTT | CASGTGTSGSGTDTQYF | TRBD2 | TRBV12-5 | . | TRBJ2-3
TGTGCCAGCAGTTTATTCACGGGAACAGATACGCAGTATTTT | CASSLFTGTDTQYF | . | TRBV28 | many | TRBJ2-3
TGTGCCAGCAGTGCCCTGGGACATCGTAACTATGGCTACACCTTC | CASSALGHRNYGYTF | . | TRBV6-1 | . | TRBJ1-2
TGTGCCAGCAGTGGGGAACCGGGACAGACCGTCTCGAACACTGAAGCTTTCTTT | CASSGEPGQTVSNTEAFF | TRBD1 | TRBV2 | . | TRBJ1-1
TGTGCCATCTCTGTGGGACCTCGGAAAGACACTGAAGCTTTCTTT | CAISVGPRKDTEAFF | . | TRBV10-3 | . | TRBJ1-1
TGTGCCAGCAGCCTATCAGCGGGAAATTCCTACAATGAGCAGTTCTTC | CASSLSAGNSYNEQFF | TRBD2 | TRBV9 | few | TRBJ2-1
TGTGCCAGCTCACCAGAGAAGTCGGCTTGGACTGAAGCTTTCTTT | CASSPEKSAWTEAFF | . | TRBV18 | many | TRBJ1-1
TGTGCCTGCAGCCTCTCGGGACAGGGGAACACTGAAGCTTTCTTT | CACSLSGQGNTEAFF | . | TRBV3-2 | . | TRBJ1-1